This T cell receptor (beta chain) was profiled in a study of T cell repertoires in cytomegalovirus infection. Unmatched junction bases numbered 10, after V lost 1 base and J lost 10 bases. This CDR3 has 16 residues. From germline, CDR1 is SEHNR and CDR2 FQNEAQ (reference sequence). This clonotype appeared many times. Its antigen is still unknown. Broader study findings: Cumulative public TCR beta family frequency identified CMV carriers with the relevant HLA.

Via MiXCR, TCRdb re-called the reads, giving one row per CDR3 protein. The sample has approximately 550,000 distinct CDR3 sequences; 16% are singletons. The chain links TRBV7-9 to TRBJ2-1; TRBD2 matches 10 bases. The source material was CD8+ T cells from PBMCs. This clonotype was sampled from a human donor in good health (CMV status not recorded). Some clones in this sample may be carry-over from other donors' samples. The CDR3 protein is CASSLVASGRNFEQFF. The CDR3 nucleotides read TGTGCCAGCAGCTTAGTGGCTAGCGGGAGAAACTTCGAGCAGTTCTTC.